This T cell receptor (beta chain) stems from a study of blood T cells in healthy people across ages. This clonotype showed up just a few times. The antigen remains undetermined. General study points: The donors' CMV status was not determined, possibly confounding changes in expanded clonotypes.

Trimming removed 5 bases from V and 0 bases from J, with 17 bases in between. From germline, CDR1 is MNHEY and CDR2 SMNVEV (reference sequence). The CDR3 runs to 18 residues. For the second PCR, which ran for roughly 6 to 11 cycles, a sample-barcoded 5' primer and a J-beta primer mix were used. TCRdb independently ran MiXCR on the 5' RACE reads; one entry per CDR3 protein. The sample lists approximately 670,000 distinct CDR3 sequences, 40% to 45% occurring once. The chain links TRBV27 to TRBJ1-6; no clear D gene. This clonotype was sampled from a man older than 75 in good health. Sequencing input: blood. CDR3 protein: CASSPTKPLGSYNSPLHF. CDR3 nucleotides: TGTGCCAGCAGTCCCACAAAACCGTTAGGCTCCTATAATTCACCCCTCCACTTT.